This is a list of T cell receptor beta chains from one sample in a study of T-cell memory formation after mild COVID-19. TCRdb independently ran MiXCR on the 5' RACE reads; one entry per CDR3 protein. The sample includes 550,000 to 700,000 distinct CDR3 sequences, 15% to 20% of them seen just once. The sample taken for sequencing was PBMCs or a T cell subset sorted from them (not recorded which). The receptor set was obtained from an adult woman who had mild COVID-19 (a few samples of this study predate the infection). Cell type and time point are not known. Each CDR3 is given with its conserved first and last residue. Each record gives: V gene, CDR3 protein.

v_gene: TRBV19
CDR3aa: CASSSTIMHEQYF

v_gene: TRBV12-3/TRBV12-4
CDR3aa: CASSFGGGVNSPLHF

v_gene: TRBV7-2
CDR3aa: CASSSYPGYDEQFF

v_gene: TRBV20-1
CDR3aa: CSARLWGGMNTEAFF

v_gene: TRBV11-2
CDR3aa: CASSLGGPFYGYTF

v_gene: TRBV24-1
CDR3aa: CATGASGANVLTF

v_gene: TRBV29-1
CDR3aa: CSVVQGTYEQYF

v_gene: TRBV19
CDR3aa: CASSRAGTSRTDTQYF

v_gene: TRBV6-5
CDR3aa: CASSYRVLGQDMNTEAFF

v_gene: TRBV5-1
CDR3aa: CASSPRADVGTEAFF

v_gene: TRBV27
CDR3aa: CASSWRRTSGEYNEQFF

v_gene: TRBV12-3/TRBV12-4
CDR3aa: CASSAWRRYNEQFF

v_gene: TRBV28
CDR3aa: CATAPAGTGTYEQYF

v_gene: TRBV6-1
CDR3aa: CASKDLAGEYNEQFF

v_gene: TRBV29-1
CDR3aa: CSVAIGNTEAFF

v_gene: TRBV5-5
CDR3aa: CASSSFGKSTYF

v_gene: TRBV6-6
CDR3aa: CASSSGQGRNTEAFF

v_gene: TRBV7-8
CDR3aa: CASTQNRDWTYNEQFF

v_gene: TRBV6-5
CDR3aa: CASSNPLTTEQYF

v_gene: TRBV2
CDR3aa: CASSEALPTSASNTEAFF

v_gene: TRBV5-1
CDR3aa: CASSLGVTTQETQYF

v_gene: TRBV19
CDR3aa: CASSIGVEQYF

v_gene: TRBV12-3/TRBV12-4
CDR3aa: CASTIASLAGPSGANVLTF

v_gene: TRBV4-1
CDR3aa: CASSRVGGGVSYTF

v_gene: TRBV5-1
CDR3aa: CASSFLGGRETEAFF

v_gene: TRBV20-1
CDR3aa: CSACPANPSYEQYF

v_gene: TRBV24-1
CDR3aa: CATSDPGATGLAYNEQFF

v_gene: TRBV24-1
CDR3aa: CATFGTDTDTQYF

v_gene: TRBV30
CDR3aa: CASKDWAGTDTQYF

v_gene: TRBV7-3
CDR3aa: CASSSRTSGSDEQFF

v_gene: TRBV7-8
CDR3aa: CASSFEGGLSYEQYF

v_gene: TRBV9
CDR3aa: CASRGAVGELFF

v_gene: TRBV11-2
CDR3aa: CASSLNPLGGGSQFF

v_gene: TRBV29-1
CDR3aa: CSALLTGARGMTGELFF

v_gene: TRBV20-1
CDR3aa: CSARMGQGTSWTYEQYF

v_gene: TRBV24-1
CDR3aa: CATSDRGGTLYEQYF

v_gene: TRBV12-3/TRBV12-4
CDR3aa: CASSLVGGPQYF

v_gene: TRBV12-3/TRBV12-4
CDR3aa: CASIPFAGGYTRNEQFF

v_gene: TRBV7-2
CDR3aa: CASSLVASREQYF

v_gene: TRBV5-1
CDR3aa: CASSSGGIGQPQHF

v_gene: TRBV7-2
CDR3aa: CASSLSGRVGNEKLFF

v_gene: TRBV18
CDR3aa: CASSPLVDFNEQFF

v_gene: TRBV7-2
CDR3aa: CASSLAAQPQHF